Listed below are T cell receptor beta chains from one sample, sequenced in a study of control samples from healthy donors and cancer patients. TCRdb's table, derived via immunoSEQ multiplex PCR, lists solely in-frame clones and lacks some. Found here are some 150,000 clones, about 94% of them singletons; the top ten hold approximately 2.5%. What was sequenced was blood. Every receptor here comes from a man between 45 and 60 years old in good health. CDR3s include the opening cysteine and the closing phenylalanine or tryptophan. Each record gives: J gene, D gene, clone size, V gene, CDR3 DNA, CDR3 protein. A D gene is named only where the DNA matches it firmly. Clone size is stated in some rows and not others, as once, few, many or a class when expanded.

j_gene: TRBJ1-6; d_gene: TRBD1; abundance: .; v_gene: TRBV28; CDR3nt: TGTGCCAGCAGTTCGCCGGGACAGATACTTTCACCCCTCCACTTT; CDR3aa: CASSSPGQILSPLHF
j_gene: TRBJ2-1; d_gene: .; abundance: .; v_gene: TRBV11-3; CDR3nt: TGTGCCAGCAGCGAAGAGTCTAATGAGCAGTTCTTC; CDR3aa: CASSEESNEQFF
j_gene: TRBJ1-1; d_gene: .; abundance: .; v_gene: TRBV6-4; CDR3nt: TGTGCCAGCAGTGACTCGTATCGGGGCGCCGGCACTGAAGCTTTCTTT; CDR3aa: CASSDSYRGAGTEAFF
j_gene: TRBJ1-5; d_gene: .; abundance: .; v_gene: TRBV7-8; CDR3nt: TGTGCCAGCAGCACCCATGGTAGAGGCAATCAGCCCCAGCATTTT; CDR3aa: CASSTHGRGNQPQHF
j_gene: TRBJ2-1; d_gene: TRBD2; abundance: .; v_gene: TRBV7-3; CDR3nt: TGTGCCAGCAAAACACTAGCGGGAGGAAATGAGCAGTTCTTC; CDR3aa: CASKTLAGGNEQFF
j_gene: TRBJ1-3; d_gene: .; abundance: once; v_gene: TRBV28; CDR3nt: TGTGCCAGCAGTTTAGAACTCAATGGAAACACCATATATTTT; CDR3aa: CASSLELNGNTIYF
j_gene: TRBJ2-7; d_gene: .; abundance: .; v_gene: TRBV19; CDR3nt: TGTGCCAGTAGTGACCCGGGACAATCCTACGAGCAGTACTTC; CDR3aa: CASSDPGQSYEQYF
j_gene: TRBJ1-5; d_gene: .; abundance: .; v_gene: TRBV28; CDR3nt: TGTGCCAGCAGTTTATCAGGGGTTAGCAATCAGCCCCAGCATTTT; CDR3aa: CASSLSGVSNQPQHF
j_gene: TRBJ2-2; d_gene: .; abundance: once; v_gene: TRBV5-4; CDR3nt: TGTGCCAGCAGTAGTATCAGGGGCGACACCGGGGAGCTGTTTTTT; CDR3aa: CASSSIRGDTGELFF
j_gene: TRBJ1-3; d_gene: .; abundance: .; v_gene: TRBV3-1/TRBV3-2; CDR3nt: TGTGCCAGCAGCCAACCAGGACCCTACTCTGGAAACACCATATATTTT; CDR3aa: CASSQPGPYSGNTIYF
j_gene: TRBJ2-7; d_gene: .; abundance: .; v_gene: TRBV9; CDR3nt: TGTGCCAGCAGCGTCGACTGGGACTCCTACGAGCAGTACTTC; CDR3aa: CASSVDWDSYEQYF
j_gene: TRBJ2-7; d_gene: TRBD2; abundance: .; v_gene: TRBV3-1/TRBV3-2; CDR3nt: TGTGCCAGCAGCCAACATCTTAGCGGGAGGGCCGCTGGCAAGCAGTACTTC; CDR3aa: CASSQHLSGRAAGKQYF
j_gene: TRBJ1-2; d_gene: TRBD1; abundance: .; v_gene: TRBV19; CDR3nt: TGTGCCAGTAGTCCTCGCCAGGGGGCCTATGGCTACACCTTC; CDR3aa: CASSPRQGAYGYTF
j_gene: TRBJ2-5; d_gene: .; abundance: .; v_gene: TRBV11-2; CDR3nt: TGTGCCAGCAGCTTAGGGCCGGGACCTCAGTACCAAGAGACCCAGTACTTC; CDR3aa: CASSLGPGPQYQETQYF
j_gene: TRBJ1-4; d_gene: TRBD1; abundance: .; v_gene: TRBV3-1/TRBV3-2; CDR3nt: TGTGCCAGCAGCCAACTGGGACAGGTGAATGAAAAACTGTTTTTT; CDR3aa: CASSQLGQVNEKLFF
j_gene: TRBJ1-2; d_gene: .; abundance: .; v_gene: TRBV28; CDR3nt: TGTGCCAGCAGTTCCTCAGCAGGATTCTATGGCTACACCTTC; CDR3aa: CASSSSAGFYGYTF